This paragraph covers one TCR beta chain sequence. The CDR3 is made up of 13 amino acids. From germline, CDR1 is SEHNR and CDR2 FQNEAQ (reference sequence). V gave up 3 bases and J gave up 3 bases, with 9 bases separating them. This sample is part of a study of response to subunit inactivated influenza vaccine. Each CDR3 protein is one row after TCRdb ran MiXCR on the RT-PCR reads. The sample holds hundreds of thousands of distinct CDR3 sequences, roughly 14% seen once. The input for sequencing was PBMCs from blood, taken 14 to 15 days before vaccination. This receptor was taken from a man aged 50 to 59 who received an inactivated influenza vaccine. This chain connects TRBV7-9 to TRBJ2-7; D uncertain. CDR3 protein: CASSFSLNYEQYF. The CDR3 DNA reads as TGTGCCAGCAGCTTTAGTCTGAACTACGAGCAGTACTTC.